Listed below are T cell receptor beta chains from one sample, sequenced in a study of T cell responses to AZD1222 COVID-19 vaccine. TCRdb's copy holds only in-frame clones and misses some; the assay was immunoSEQ multiplex PCR. Seen here are more than 95,000 clones, roughly 90% observed once, and the top ten hold 1.5% to 1.9%. The sequenced sample was peripheral blood, obtained on day 0 of AZD1222 vaccination. Every receptor here comes from an adult in good health. Each CDR3 is given without its conserved first and last residue. The D gene is left open where the match is weak.

TRBV11-3	-	ASSSGIYNEQF
TRBV19	-	ASSMRAGTTDTQY
TRBV3-1/TRBV3-2	TRBD1	ASSQEGAGGVQPQH
TRBV24-1	-	ATSEGELAYGYT
TRBV19	-	ASSTSMSGRGSGANVLT
TRBV30	-	AWTLGQTARGYGYT
TRBV9	TRBD1	ASSVAGTGERYGYT
TRBV4-3	-	ASSQGDSDTRGYT
TRBV7-9	TRBD1	ASSLLENRGTYGYT
TRBV6-2/TRBV6-3	-	ASSWTDTYEQY
TRBV6-2/TRBV6-3	-	ASSYSLSQGSIYGYT
TRBV30	-	AWSVSISTDTQY
TRBV6-4	TRBD1	ASSDSGDSNSPLH
TRBV27	TRBD1	ASSSTGTGGEKLF
TRBV24-1	-	ATSDFLGTDEQF
TRBV27	-	ASSPRQHPHYEQY
TRBV24-1	-	ATSDPGKAEAF
TRBV6-5	-	ASSYSTRAQPQH
TRBV29-1	-	SVEVRNEQF
TRBV5-8	-	ASSYRDTATNEKLF
TRBV27	-	ASSPGGRNEQY
TRBV5-1	TRBD1	ASSARDRSSYNEQF
TRBV2	-	ASSPTSTGRRKLF
TRBV19	-	ASSEAYEQY
TRBV19	-	ATSSATGANVLT
TRBV5-1	-	ASSFSQGTYEQY
TRBV9	-	ASSPQGSGNTIY
TRBV29-1	-	SVEIGEQY
TRBV11-2	TRBD1	ASSQRVGQGGPYEQY
TRBV24-1	-	ATSDLVGGPQH
TRBV14	-	ASSQVYPTSDGYT
TRBV7-3	TRBD1	ASSLTFSTGQGQF
TRBV28	TRBD1	ASSSSGTGGVGYT
TRBV11-3	-	ASSYKHRDRSGQF
TRBV28	-	ASSLTPGGYT
TRBV15	TRBD2	ATSRGAELAGGGNEQF
TRBV11-2	-	ASSSLGVNTEAF
TRBV30	-	AWTEDNYGYT
TRBV27	-	ASSFWEGDEAF
TRBV7-2	TRBD1	ASSLALGQGYEQY
TRBV6-5	-	ASSSTRNYGYT
TRBV7-3	-	ASSLRGGLETEAF
TRBV5-1	-	ASSLAWGRGRSEQY
TRBV2	-	ASLQSSYEQY
TRBV27	-	ASTGAGYEQY
TRBV20-1	TRBD1	SASKGGSGNTGELF
TRBV4-3	-	ASSQEGVFSSPNEQF
TRBV4-3	-	ASSQDGGQFWGTEAF
TRBV4-2	-	ASSRESGSYEQF
TRBV11-1	-	ASSKGRGTNTEAF
TRBV3-1/TRBV3-2	TRBD2	ASGQEAGLPGELF
TRBV5-6	TRBD1	ASSLWDRVDGYT
TRBV19	-	ASSISGNEKLF
TRBV10-2	-	ASSESGGGAEDTQY